Below, 14 T cell receptor beta chains from the same sample are listed, as sequenced in a study of early T cells in non-severe SARS-CoV-2 infection. TCRdb recomputed calls from the 5' RACE reads with MiXCR, one row per CDR3 protein. The sample includes approximately 40,000 distinct CDR3 sequences, around 9.9% of them seen just once. Sequenced: whole blood. These receptors originate from an adult who was a healthcare worker with PCR-confirmed SARS-CoV-2 infection or an uninfected control (not recorded which).

This chain connects TRBV2 to TRBJ2-7; D is ambiguous. V lost 1 base, J lost 3 bases, and 7 bases lay in between. The CDR3 has 13 residues. Germline assignment: CDR1 SNHLY and CDR2 FYNNEI. CDR3 coding DNA: TGTGCCAGCAGTGAAGAGGGTTTCTACGAGCAGTACTTC. It codes for CASSEEGFYEQYF.

Ten or more counts support this clonotype. The rearrangement links TRBV30 to TRBJ1-1; a weak D match, TRBD1 (6 bases). Trimming took 3 bases from V and 4 from J, leaving 15 bases between them. From germline, CDR1 is GTSNPN and CDR2 SVGIG (reference sequence). This CDR3 contains 14 residues. The DNA for the CDR3 is TGTGCCTGGAGGGGGGAACAGGGAGGCACTGAAGCTTTCTTT. Protein: CAWRGEQGGTEAFF. Full variable domain (remainder filled in from reference TRBV30 and TRBJ1-1): SQTIHQWPATLVQPVGSPLSLECTVEGTSNPNLYWYRQAAGRGLQLLFYSVGIGQISSEVPQNLSASRPQDRQFILSSKKLLLSDSGFYLCAWRGEQGGTEAFFGQGTRLTVV.

This chain uses TRBV12-3 or TRBV12-4 with TRBJ1-1; D remains unclear. Trimming took off 7 bases at V and 7 bases at J, with 16 bases between the two ends. This CDR3 is built from 13 residues. CDR3 amino acids: CASNRAQLGEAFF. The CDR3 DNA follows: TGTGCCAGCAATAGAGCTCAACTAGGTGAAGCTTTCTTT.

This clonotype was picked up many times. The chain links TRBV7-9 to TRBJ2-5, with D perhaps matching TRBD2 (6 bases). CDR3 length: 19 residues. CDR1 is SEHNR and CDR2 is FQNEAQ in the germline V gene (reference sequence). Trimming cost V 6 bases and J 3 bases, with 29 bases left between them. CDR3 sequence (DNA): TGTGCCAGCAGGCAGTTCCCTAGCGCTGGCGATCCTCAGGAAGAGACCCAGTACTTC. Its translation: CASRQFPSAGDPQEETQYF.

This clonotype showed up many times. The rearrangement joins TRBV5-6 to TRBJ1-2; 7 bases match TRBD1. Germline assignment: CDR1 SGHDT and CDR2 YYEEEE. This CDR3 contains 12 residues. Losses at the gene ends were 2 bases for V and 8 bases for J; bases not matched to a gene: 3. DNA of the CDR3: TGTGCCAGCAGCTTTGGACAGGAGGGCTACACCTTC. The encoded protein is CASSFGQEGYTF.

The sample holds many counts of this clonotype. The chain recombines TRBV20-1 with TRBJ1-6, with a weak D call TRBD1 (5 bases). The CDR3 is made up of 13 amino acids. The V gene's germline CDR1 is DFQATT and CDR2 SNEGSKA (reference sequence). V shed 5 bases and J shed 7 bases, with 12 bases lying between them. CDR3 nucleotide sequence: TGCAGTGCTGGGGACGGATTAAATTCACCCCTCCACTTT. Amino acid sequence: CSAGDGLNSPLHF.

The V and J genes are TRBV4-3 and TRBJ2-1; perhaps D is TRBD1 or TRBD2 (5 bases each). CDR1 is LGHNA and CDR2 is YSLEER in the germline V gene. V was cut by 3 bases and J by 1 base, with 10 bases left in between. CDR3 length: 15 amino acids. The CDR3 sequence is CASSQQGESYNEQFF. The CDR3 DNA reads as TGCGCCAGCAGCCAGCAGGGAGAGTCCTACAATGAGCAGTTCTTC.

This clonotype occurred many times. The chain joins TRBV14 to TRBJ1-1; possible D gene TRBD1, 6 bases. The CDR3 sequence is 13 residues long. V was trimmed by 5 bases and J by 5 bases, leaving 12 bases between them. The V gene's germline CDR1 is SGHDN and CDR2 FVKESK. This CDR3 reads CASSTQGLTEAFF. In DNA form, the CDR3 reads TGTGCCAGCAGCACACAGGGTTTAACTGAAGCTTTCTTT. Based on the CDR3 plus reference TRBV14 and TRBJ1-1, the full variable domain is EAGVTQFPSHSVIEKGQTVTLRCDPISGHDNLYWYRRVMGKEIKFLLHFVKESKQDESGMPNNRFLAERTGGTYSTLKVQPAELEDSGVYFCASSTQGLTEAFFGQGTRLTVV.

This clonotype was recorded a few times. This rearrangement joins TRBV29-1 to TRBJ1-3, with D tentatively TRBD1 (5 bases). V shed 4 bases and J shed 0 bases, with 10 bases lying between them. This CDR3 has 14 amino acids. CDR1 SQVTM and CDR2 ANQGSEA come from the germline V gene. The CDR3 bases are TGCAGCGTTGTGGACACGGGCTCTGGAAACACCATATATTTT. Translation gives CSVVDTGSGNTIYF.

This clonotype showed up just a few times. The chain joins TRBV9 to TRBJ1-2, with 8 bases aligning to TRBD1. With 0 bases clipped from V and 11 bases from J, the junction kept 9 bases outside the gene matches. Germline CDR1 SGDLS, CDR2 YYNGEE. The CDR3 covers 14 residues. The CDR3 nucleotides read TGTGCCAGCAGCGTAGATATTACAGGGGGAAGGTACACCTTC. Its translation is CASSVDITGGRYTF.

In this sample, this clonotype turned up a few times. This chain connects TRBV6-1 to TRBJ1-5; D is unclear. V lost 2 bases, J lost 6 bases, and 5 bases lay in between. Germline-derived CDR1 and CDR2 are MNHNS and SASEGT. This CDR3 has 12 amino acids. The CDR3 bases are TGTGCCAGCAGTGAACAGCTTCAGCCCCAGCATTTT. Amino acids: CASSEQLQPQHF.

This clonotype was counted only a few times. This chain uses TRBV10-3 with TRBJ2-1; 8 positions agree with TRBD2. This CDR3 spans 19 amino acids. CDR1 ENHRY and CDR2 SYGVKD come from the germline V gene. V lost 6 bases, J lost 0 bases, and 16 bases stayed unmatched. CDR3 DNA sequence: TGTGCCATCAGGCCCACGGATAGCGGGGACCCCAGCTCCTACAATGAGCAGTTCTTC. Its translation: CAIRPTDSGDPSSYNEQFF.

V usage is TRBV14 and J usage is TRBJ2-3, with D uncertain. V lost 0 bases, J lost 4 bases, and 11 bases lay in between. Per germline, CDR1 SGHDN and CDR2 FVKESK. The length of the CDR3 is 15 residues. CDR3 bases: TGTGCCAGCAGCCAAGATCTTTTGTTTCCAGATACGCAGTATTTT. Its protein product is CASSQDLLFPDTQYF.

This clonotype showed up just a few times. CDR3 bases: TGCAGCGTTGAAGATCAAAGGGGGGCAGATACGCAGTATTTT. Its protein product is CSVEDQRGADTQYF. V and J are TRBV29-1 and TRBJ2-3, with D perhaps matching TRBD1 or TRBD2 (6 bases each). In germline, CDR1 is SQVTM, CDR2 ANQGSEA. Trimming cost V 0 bases and J 4 bases, with 11 bases left between them. CDR3 size: 14 residues.